Following are 27 T cell receptor beta chains from one sample sequenced in a study of cytomegalovirus exposure and HLA in healthy donors. The primer mix had 60 Vbeta and 13 Jbeta primers. TCRdb's table, derived via immunoSEQ multiplex PCR, lists solely in-frame clones and lacks some. The sample records 200,000 to 250,000 clones, about 89% being singletons. Sequencing was performed on PBMCs. These receptors originate from a woman aged 18-29 years in good health and CMV-seronegative.

CDR3 region: CASSASVYGGAANYGYTF. CDR3 nucleotides: TGTGCCAGCAGCGCATCTGTCTATGGGGGCGCGGCTAACTATGGCTACACCTTC. The V call is TRBV7-9, the J call TRBJ1-2; possibly TRBD1 for D (6 bases). The germline V gene encodes CDR1 SEHNR and CDR2 FQNEAQ (reference sequence). The germline V and J ends were trimmed by 5 bases and 0 bases, with 22 bases remaining between them. This CDR3 contains 18 residues.

The chain recombines TRBV4-1 with TRBJ2-5, with D perhaps matching TRBD2 (6 bases). V lost 3 bases and J 2 bases, leaving 19 bases between the germline ends. Germline V lookup: CDR1 MGHRA, CDR2 YSYEKL. The CDR3 covers 17 residues. The CDR3 here is CASSHRLGLRGQETQYF. In DNA form, the CDR3 reads TGCGCCAGCAGCCATCGTCTGGGACTTCGGGGGCAAGAGACCCAGTACTTC.

The V gene is TRBV4-2, the J gene TRBJ1-4; 8 nucleotides line up with TRBD1. The CDR3 totals 16 residues. Unmatched junction bases numbered 8, after V lost 2 bases and J lost 6 bases. Looked up from germline, CDR1 is LGHNA and CDR2 is YNFKEQ. CDR3 nucleotide sequence: TGTGCCAGCAGCCAAAAGCAGGGGGCCCGGTATGAAAAACTGTTTTTT. Translating it yields CASSQKQGARYEKLFF.

This chain connects TRBV10-3 to TRBJ1-2; D call uncertain. This CDR3 contains 13 residues. The germline V gene has CDR1 ENHRY and CDR2 SYGVKD. Trimming took off 11 bases at V and 8 bases at J, with 21 bases between the two ends. For the CDR3, the DNA is TGTGCCTCCGGGCGGACTCTTCTGGGGGGCTACACCTTC. Translation gives CASGRTLLGGYTF.

This chain connects TRBV2 to TRBJ2-1; no clear D gene. Trimming removed 7 bases at V and 7 bases at J, with 8 bases between. The CDR3 totals 11 residues. Germline CDR1 is SNHLY and CDR2 is FYNNEI. CDR3 amino acids: CASKSRNEQFF. The DNA of the CDR3 is TGTGCCAGCAAAAGTCGGAATGAGCAGTTCTTC.

The chain is built from TRBV7-6 and TRBJ1-2; TRBD1 might be the D (6 bases). V was shortened by 2 bases and J by 4 bases, with 11 bases between the two germline ends. CDR3 length: 14 residues. CDR1 SGHVS and CDR2 FNYEAQ come from the germline V gene. The CDR3 DNA reads TGTGCCAGCAGCTTATCGCAACAGGGCTATGGCTACACCTTC. This encodes CASSLSQQGYGYTF. The full variable domain, with the rest looked up from reference TRBV7-6 and TRBJ1-2, is GAGVSQSPRYKVTKRGQDVALRCDPISGHVSLYWYRQALGQGPEFLTYFNYEAQQDKSGLPNDRFSAERPEGSISTLTIQRTEQRDSAMYRCASSLSQQGYGYTFGSGTRLTVV.

The chain recombines TRBV18 with TRBJ2-3; D unclear. V lost 6 bases and J lost 2, with 3 bases in between. The CDR3 spans 11 residues. The germline CDR1 and CDR2 sequences are KGHSH and LQKENI. CDR3 sequence: CASSLTDTQYF. CDR3 nucleotide sequence: TGTGCCAGCTCTCTCACAGATACGCAGTATTTT.

The chain carries TRBV7-8 and TRBJ2-2; the D gene is possibly TRBD1 (6 bases). The CDR3 runs 16 residues. Trimming took 0 bases from V and 2 from J, leaving 10 bases between them. Germline assignment: CDR1 SGHVS and CDR2 FQNEAQ. Here the CDR3 reads CASSLAGAGNTGELFF. In DNA form, the CDR3 reads TGTGCCAGCAGCTTAGCGGGGGCTGGAAACACCGGGGAGCTGTTTTTT.

This chain uses TRBV2 with TRBJ2-1; 8 positions match TRBD2. This CDR3 has 15 residues. Germline CDR1 reads SNHLY; CDR2 reads FYNNEI. The V and J ends lost 8 bases and 7 bases, in that order; junction bases with no gene match: 13. The CDR3 loop is CASFAGTRILNEQFF. Written as DNA, the CDR3 is TGTGCCAGCTTTGCCGGGACTAGAATATTGAATGAGCAGTTCTTC.

The chain combines TRBV4-1 with TRBJ1-6; tentative D call: TRBD1 (5 bases). CDR3 length equals 13 residues. Looked up from germline, CDR1 is MGHRA and CDR2 is YSYEKL. The V and J ends lost 1 base and 10 bases respectively, with 8 bases between them. In DNA form, the CDR3 reads TGCGCCAGCAGCCAAGTTTGGGGCTCACCCCTCCACTTT. It specifies CASSQVWGSPLHF.

This clone was observed a handful of times. The chain carries TRBV9 and TRBJ1-5; TRBD1 is a possible D gene (5 bases). Germline CDR1 and CDR2: SGDLS and YYNGEE. V lost 7 bases, J lost 5 bases, and 7 bases lay in between. The CDR3 runs to 11 residues. This chain's CDR3 is CASGGDQPQHF. In DNA form, the CDR3 reads TGTGCCAGCGGGGGGGATCAGCCCCAGCATTTT.

The chain combines TRBV5-1 with TRBJ1-1; 8 bases are shared with TRBD1. V lost 1 base, J lost 10 bases, and 6 bases stayed unmatched. CDR1 is SGHRS and CDR2 is YFSETQ in the germline V gene. This CDR3 is 13 amino acids long. CDR3 nucleotides: TGCGCCAGCAGCTTGATCGGGACAGGTGGAGCTTTCTTT. Residues: CASSLIGTGGAFF.

The V and J genes are TRBV5-6 and TRBJ1-6; 7 nucleotides align to TRBD1. Germline lookup yields CDR1 SGHDT and CDR2 YYEEEE. Losses at the gene ends were 5 bases for V and 4 bases for J; bases not matched to a gene: 12. This CDR3 has 17 amino acids. CDR3 coding DNA: TGTGCCAGCAGAGCAGGGGGGCCCCGACCTTATAATTCACCCCTCCACTTT. Translating gives CASRAGGPRPYNSPLHF.

There are a few counts of this clone. V and J are TRBV4-1 and TRBJ2-1; D remains ambiguous. The CDR3 is 15 amino acids. V dropped 2 bases and J dropped 4 bases, with 12 bases sitting between them. Germline V gene data show CDR1 as MGHRA and CDR2 as YSYEKL. CDR3 sequence (DNA): TGCGCCAGCAGCCAAATTTTCGGAGTTTACAATGAGCAGTTCTTC. Its protein is CASSQIFGVYNEQFF.

The chain employs TRBV7-9 and TRBJ1-2; D is undetermined. Looked up from germline, CDR1 is SEHNR and CDR2 is FQNEAQ (reference sequence). Trimming stripped 1 base from V and 8 bases from J, with 5 bases between. The CDR3 totals 11 residues. The CDR3: CASSLGGGYTF. CDR3 DNA: TGTGCCAGCAGCTTAGGAGGGGGCTACACCTTC.

This chain links TRBV13 with TRBJ1-4; 12 bases are a match to TRBD1. CDR1 and CDR2 (germline): PRHDT, FYEKMQ (reference sequence). The CDR3 spans 16 residues. J lost 7 bases, V lost 5 bases, and 8 bases had no gene match. This CDR3 reads CASSHSGTGGREKLFF. The CDR3 DNA follows: TGTGCCAGCAGCCATTCTGGGACAGGGGGCCGTGAAAAACTGTTTTTT.

The rearrangement links TRBV7-2 to TRBJ2-3, with a possible D match to TRBD2 (6 bases). The CDR3 is made up of 16 amino acids. Germline V gene data show CDR1 as SGHTA and CDR2 as FQGNSA. V was trimmed by 5 bases and J by 4 bases, leaving 19 bases between them. In nucleotides, the CDR3 is TGTGCCAGCAGCCCAACAACTAGCCGGGGACCAGATACGCAGTATTTT. It translates to CASSPTTSRGPDTQYF.

The chain joins TRBV7-2 to TRBJ2-1; D call uncertain. This CDR3 has 15 residues. V dropped 5 bases and J dropped 3 bases, with 14 bases sitting between them. Per germline, CDR1 SGHTA and CDR2 FQGNSA. CDR3 loop: CASSTNTVIYNEQFF. In DNA form, the CDR3 reads TGTGCCAGCAGCACCAATACAGTGATCTACAATGAGCAGTTCTTC. The full variable domain, completed using reference TRBV7-2 and TRBJ2-1, is GAGVSQSPSNKVTEKGKDVELRCDPISGHTALYWYRQSLGQGLEFLIYFQGNSAPDKSGLPSDRFSAERTGGSVSTLTIQRTQQEDSAVYLCASSTNTVIYNEQFFGPGTRLTVL.

The V and J genes are TRBV7-3 and TRBJ2-2; D ambiguous. From germline, CDR1 is SGHTA and CDR2 FQGTGA. This CDR3 is 16 amino acids long. V lost 1 base and J lost 6, with 15 bases in between. DNA for the CDR3: TGTGCCAGCAGCTTAAATGCCGCTCCCCGGGCCGGGGAGCTGTTTTTT. It is translated as CASSLNAAPRAGELFF.

The chain carries TRBV5-1 and TRBJ2-4; TRBD2 agrees at 16 bases. J gave up 5 bases and V 4 bases, and 12 bases lay outside the gene matches. In germline, CDR1 is SGHRS, CDR2 YFSETQ. This CDR3 spans 19 amino acids. DNA for the CDR3: TGCGCCAGCAGCATCGGGACTAGCGGGGGGGTTGGGGGTCAAAACATTCAGTACTTC. Translating it yields CASSIGTSGGVGGQNIQYF.

The genes are TRBV27 and TRBJ2-4; TRBD2 matches 12 bases. Germline V gene lookup returns CDR1 MNHEY and CDR2 SMNVEV (reference sequence). The CDR3 has 17 amino acids. J was trimmed by 2 bases and V by 7 bases; bases with no gene match: 9. The CDR3 DNA reads TGTGCCAGCATGCCGGGACTAGCGGGTCCATCCAAAAACATTCAGTACTTC. This gives the protein CASMPGLAGPSKNIQYF.

The CDR3 reads CASSSPEPNTEAFF. Here the CDR3 DNA reads TGTGCCAGCAGCTCACCCGAGCCGAACACTGAAGCTTTCTTT. This sequence joins TRBV27 and TRBJ1-1; no firm D call. Between the trimmed V and J ends, which lost 6 bases and 1 base, there was a span of 12 bases. The CDR3 covers 14 residues. CDR1 MNHEY and CDR2 SMNVEV come from the germline V gene (reference sequence).

The rearrangement uses TRBV19 and TRBJ2-7; 8 bases align to TRBD2. Germline V CDR1 and CDR2: LNHDA, SQIVND (reference sequence). There are 14 residues in the CDR3. The trim removed 3 bases at V and 2 bases at J, leaving 3 bases unmatched. The CDR3 DNA reads TGTGCCAGTAGTATCGGCGGGGGGCCCTACGAGCAGTACTTC. This encodes CASSIGGGPYEQYF. Full variable domain (remainder filled in from reference TRBV19 and TRBJ2-7): DGGITQSPKYLFRKEGQNVTLSCEQNLNHDAMYWYRQDPGQGLRLIYYSQIVNDFQKGDIAEGYSVSREKKESFPLTVTSAQKNPTAFYLCASSIGGGPYEQYFGPGTRLTVT.

The chain links TRBV10-1 to TRBJ2-5, with D maybe TRBD1 (7 bases). V was shortened by 5 bases and J by 11 bases, with 24 bases between the two germline ends. The CDR3 covers 15 residues. Germline CDR1 and CDR2: WNHNN and SYGVQD (reference sequence). The DNA for the CDR3 is TGCGCCAGCAGTAAGCAACTACAGGGGACTGGGGAGCAGTACTTC. Translating it yields CASSKQLQGTGEQYF.

This sequence joins TRBV6-5 and TRBJ1-5; the match to TRBD1 covers 8 bases. V lost 5 bases and J lost 3; bases outside the gene matches: 6. The CDR3 is 15 amino acids. The germline CDR1 and CDR2 sequences are MNHEY and SVGAGI. CDR3 bases: TGTGCCAGCAGTCCAAGGACAGGGTACAATCAGCCCCAGCATTTT. Its protein product is CASSPRTGYNQPQHF.

This chain joins TRBV5-1 and TRBJ1-1; D might be TRBD1 (5 bases). The CDR3 loop spans 15 amino acids. V was clipped by 7 bases and J by 1 base, with 17 bases between them. The V gene's germline CDR1 is SGHRS and CDR2 YFSETQ. In nucleotides, the CDR3 is TGCGCCAGCGGCACCACTCCAGGGTGGAACACTGAAGCTTTCTTT. Protein sequence: CASGTTPGWNTEAFF.

V and J are TRBV11-2 and TRBJ2-7; a weak D match, TRBD1 (6 bases). The CDR3 consists of 15 residues. V lost 5 bases and J lost 1, with 15 bases in between. The V gene's germline CDR1 is SGHAT and CDR2 FQNNGV. This CDR3 is CASSPITGPSYEQYF. The CDR3 bases are TGTGCCAGCAGCCCCATAACAGGGCCATCCTACGAGCAGTACTTC. The variable domain in full, with the rest retrieved from reference TRBV11-2 and TRBJ2-7, is EAGVAQSPRYKIIEKRQSVAFWCNPISGHATLYWYQQILGQGPKLLIQFQNNGVVDDSQLPKDRFSAERLKGVDSTLKIQPAKLEDSAVYLCASSPITGPSYEQYFGPGTRLTVT.